This TCR beta chain emerged from a study of blood T cell repertoires in COVID-19. Assay used: immunoSEQ multiplex PCR; TCRdb lists only in-frame clones, some missing. The data contain about 200,000 clones, more than 70% of them singletons. The CDR3 contains 16 residues. The germline V and J ends were trimmed by 1 base and 3 bases, with 16 bases remaining between them. Per the germline V gene, CDR1 is MDHEN and CDR2 is SYDVKM. The chain carries TRBV28 and TRBJ2-7; the D gene is possibly TRBD2 (5 bases). Material: PBMCs or T cells enriched from blood (not recorded which). The clonotype comes from a man between 35 and 55 years old with acute COVID-19. This chain's CDR3 is CASSLFLAPRIYEQYF. CDR3 bases: TGTGCCAGCAGTTTATTCCTAGCCCCCCGGATCTACGAGCAGTACTTC.